This T cell receptor (beta chain) derives from a study of control samples from healthy donors and cancer patients. Profiling relied on immunoSEQ multiplex PCR, and the TCRdb table lists in-frame clones only, not all of them. The sample shows about 89,000 clones, about 83% of them seen only once. In this sample, this clone turned up once. Per germline, CDR1 SGHVS and CDR2 FQNEAQ. This CDR3 has 18 residues. Trimming stripped 0 bases from V and 6 bases from J, with 23 bases between. V usage is TRBV7-8 and J usage is TRBJ1-1, with a weak D call TRBD1 (5 bases). The sample taken for sequencing was blood. This sequence originates from a woman between 35 and 50 years old in good health. CDR3 DNA sequence: TGTGCCAGCAGCTTAGCGTCAATCACTGGGACGGTAGGAGCTGAAGCTTTCTTT. Its protein product is CASSLASITGTVGAEAFF. The full variable domain, rest sourced from reference TRBV7-8 and TRBJ1-1, is GAGVSQSPRYKVAKRGQDVALRCDPISGHVSLFWYQQALGQGPEFLTYFQNEAQLDKSGLPSDRFFAERPEGSVSTLKIQRTQQEDSAVYLCASSLASITGTVGAEAFFGQGTRLTVV.